This T cell receptor (beta chain) was found in a study of blood T cell repertoires in COVID-19 (TCRdb year 2020). With respect to the entire study: Samples from collaborators originated in the United States, Italy and Spain and spanned both the acute and convalescent phases of COVID-19. The prospective study material was composed of cDNA or gDNA derived from T cells, B-cell-depleted T cells, or PBMCs. Deeply sampled blood TCRbeta repertoires from subjects exposed to, actively infected with, or recovered from COVID-19 were included in the dataset. A freely available public database, intended as a resource for researchers studying the immune response to SARS-CoV-2, is where the repertoires were released. Samples came from the ongoing ImmuneRACE study (first 160 participants) plus 1,254 subjects from 6 global collaborators. Sample metadata almost always included a de-identified subject ID, COVID-19 status, age in years and sex. Where HLA class I and class II types were available, the types were taken from metadata supplied by the sample provider, not from assay-based typing. Study-level results and caveats: Clinical and demographic metadata were provided uncurated, with the amount varying by source and participant.

V ends up 1 base short and J 1 base short, with an unmatched junction base count of 1. From its cysteine to its phenylalanine, the CDR3 spans 14 amino acids. The only DNA kept is the CDR3, 42 bases in frame from the first base. Sequences LGHDT (CDR1) and YNNKEL (CDR2) are obtained from the germline V gene (reference sequence). The immunoSEQ Assay, a bias-controlled multiplex PCR, was used to amplify TCRbeta CDR3 regions from genomic DNA. The paper's data handling went like this. Nucleated cell counts per sample were estimated from amplification of reference gene primers within the assay. To quantify the absolute abundance of each unique TCRbeta CDR3 rearrangement, sequence reads were collapsed and filtered. For each sample, productive Simpson clonality was calculated by taking the square root of Simpson's diversity index across productive rearrangements. In TCRdb, the immuneACCESS table is reduced to in-frame sequences with V and J assigned. These tables do not hold every clone; where another copy was compared, an unresolved V gene accounts for under half, and the others remain unexplained. V and J calls and clone size come straight from that table; D and trimming were deduced from the DNA. The sample includes 180,000 or so clones, with more than 70% observed a single time. In total, the top ten clones hold about 4.1% of the sample.

Whole blood was collected in K2EDTA tubes by collaborating institutions according to the institutions' own protocols. For TCRbeta analysis, collaborator samples were shipped as frozen whole blood, as isolated PBMCs, or as DNA extracted from either sample type. Of note for this clone: Its antigen is still unknown. There are no base qualities to consult, and no much larger clone falls within one base.

The source is a woman aged 25-40 years with acute or convalescent COVID-19. The sequencing input was peripheral blood. The V gene is TRBV3-1 (or the pseudogene TRBV3-2) and the J gene is TRBJ2-7; TRBD1 agrees with 7 junctional bases. The nucleotide sequence is given as TGTGCCAGCAGCCAAGGGGACAGTTCCTACGAGCAGTACTTC. Translated, this is CASSQGDSSYEQYF.